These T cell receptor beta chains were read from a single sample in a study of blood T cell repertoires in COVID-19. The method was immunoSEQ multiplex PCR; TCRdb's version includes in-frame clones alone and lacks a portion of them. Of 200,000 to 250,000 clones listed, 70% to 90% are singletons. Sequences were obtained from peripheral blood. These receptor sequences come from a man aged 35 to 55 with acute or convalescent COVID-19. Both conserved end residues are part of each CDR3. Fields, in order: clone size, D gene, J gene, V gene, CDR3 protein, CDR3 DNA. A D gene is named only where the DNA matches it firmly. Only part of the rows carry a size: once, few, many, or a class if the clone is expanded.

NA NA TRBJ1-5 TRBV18 CASSPYGGNNQPQHF TGTGCCAGCTCACCTTATGGAGGCAACAATCAGCCCCAGCATTTT
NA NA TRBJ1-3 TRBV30 CAWRGGVSGNTIYF TGTGCCTGGAGGGGGGGAGTTTCTGGAAACACCATATATTTT
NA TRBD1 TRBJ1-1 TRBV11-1 CASSPDRVEAFF TGTGCCAGCAGCCCGGACAGGGTTGAAGCTTTCTTT
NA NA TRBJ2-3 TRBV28 CASIEGNTDTQYF TGTGCCAGCATTGAGGGAAACACAGATACGCAGTATTTT
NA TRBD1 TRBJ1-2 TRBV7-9 CASSLGSTGRNYGYTF TGTGCCAGCAGCTTAGGATCGACAGGGAGGAACTATGGCTACACCTTC
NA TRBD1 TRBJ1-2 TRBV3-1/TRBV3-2 CASRHTGANGYTF TGTGCCAGCAGGCATACAGGGGCGAATGGCTACACCTTC
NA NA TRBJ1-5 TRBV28 CASSLERNYLGNQPQHF TGTGCCAGCAGTTTAGAGCGGAATTACCTGGGGAATCAGCCCCAGCATTTT
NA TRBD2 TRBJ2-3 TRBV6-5 CASSRLAGGRDTQYF TGTGCCAGCAGTAGACTAGCGGGGGGGCGAGATACGCAGTATTTT
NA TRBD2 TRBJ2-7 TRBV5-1 CASSPAPSGGITYEQYF TGCGCCAGCAGCCCCGCTCCTAGCGGGGGCATTACCTACGAGCAGTACTTC
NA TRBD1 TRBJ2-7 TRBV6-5 CASSTRDRALHEQYF TGTGCCAGCAGTACACGGGACAGGGCCCTCCACGAGCAGTACTTC
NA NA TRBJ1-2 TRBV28 CASSSSTGQIYGYTF TGTGCCAGCAGTTCATCGACAGGTCAGATCTATGGCTACACCTTC
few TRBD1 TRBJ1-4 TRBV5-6 CASSSTGVTNEKLFF TGTGCCAGCAGCTCGACAGGGGTTACTAATGAAAAACTGTTTTTT
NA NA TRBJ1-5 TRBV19 CASSIGRDSNQPQHF TGTGCCAGTAGTATAGGCAGGGATAGCAATCAGCCCCAGCATTTT
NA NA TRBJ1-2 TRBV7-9 CASSRGHLGKDGYGYTF TGTGCCAGCAGCCGGGGTCATTTAGGGAAGGATGGCTATGGCTACACCTTC
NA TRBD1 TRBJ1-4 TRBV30 CAWRGTGGKSNEKLFF TGTGCCTGGAGGGGGACAGGGGGAAAGTCTAATGAAAAACTGTTTTTT